This T cell receptor beta chain was captured by sequencing in a study of blood T cell repertoires in COVID-19. Clones were read by immunoSEQ multiplex PCR, and TCRdb kept only the in-frame ones, dropping some. The table has 200,000 to 300,000 clones, around four fifths seen once. V lost 1 base and J lost 7; bases outside the gene matches: 7. Germline CDR1 reads LGHDT; CDR2 reads YNNKEL (reference sequence). This CDR3 is built from 16 residues. V usage is TRBV3-1 (or the pseudogene TRBV3-2) and J usage is TRBJ2-1, with 10 bases that match TRBD1. Sequencing was done on a sample of peripheral blood. The TCR originated in an older woman with active or convalescent COVID-19. CDR3 DNA: TGTGCCAGCAGCCAAGTTTTGGGACAGGGGAGGAATGAGCAGTTCTTC. Translated: CASSQVLGQGRNEQFF.